The 32 T cell receptor beta chains reported below all come from one sample, sequenced in a study of T cell repertoires in cytomegalovirus infection. TCRdb recomputed calls from the reads with MiXCR, one row per CDR3 protein. Of under 200,000 distinct CDR3 sequences listed, 8.5% to 10% were seen once; the top ten hold about 4.6%. The specimen was PBMCs. Every receptor here comes from a human donor in good health (CMV status not recorded). Some clones in this sample may be carry-over from other donors' samples.

In its sample, this clonotype was seen many times. The chain couples TRBV7-8 to TRBJ1-1, with unresolved D. Germline assignment: CDR1 SGHVS and CDR2 FQNEAQ. The CDR3 has 15 residues. V lost 0 bases, J lost 4 bases, and 12 bases lay in between. The CDR3 DNA reads TGTGCCAGCAGCTTAGCGCGGGGAGCGTTCACTGAAGCTTTCTTT. Protein: CASSLARGAFTEAFF.

The J gene is TRBJ2-5, the V gene TRBV12-3 or TRBV12-4; D might be TRBD2 (5 bases). The CDR3 spans 12 residues. Trimming took 2 bases from V and 5 from J, leaving 6 bases between them. CDR3 protein: CASSLWRETQYF. CDR3 DNA: TGTGCCAGCAGTTTATGGAGGGAGACCCAGTACTTC.

Only a few counts were recorded for this clonotype. The chain has TRBV28 and TRBJ1-4; 10 bases are shared with TRBD1. The V gene's germline CDR1 is MDHEN and CDR2 SYDVKM. Trimming took 4 bases from V and 7 from J; bases not matched to a gene: 9. The length of the CDR3 is 16 residues. The CDR3 DNA is TGTGCCAGCAGTTCCATCCGGGACAGGGGTTTTGAAAAACTGTTTTTT. Protein product: CASSSIRDRGFEKLFF.

This clonotype was counted many times. The chain has TRBV12-3 or TRBV12-4 and TRBJ2-2, with 13 positions matching TRBD2. The V segment lost 6 bases and the J segment 6 bases; nucleotides outside the gene matches: 10. The CDR3 has 17 residues. CDR3 sequence: CASRPLPTSGGAGELFF. DNA of the CDR3: TGTGCCAGCAGACCACTCCCTACTAGCGGGGGGGCCGGGGAGCTGTTTTTT.

This clonotype occurred many times. The V call is TRBV7-6, the J call TRBJ2-1; 13 bases agree with TRBD2. CDR1 and CDR2 (germline): SGHVS, FNYEAQ. The CDR3 sequence is 19 residues long. Losses at the gene ends were 4 bases for V and 3 bases for J; bases not matched to a gene: 12. The CDR3 here is CASSSDLFTSGRDYNEQFF. The CDR3 DNA reads as TGTGCCAGCAGCTCCGACCTTTTTACTAGCGGGAGGGACTACAATGAGCAGTTCTTC.

This clonotype has more than one count but fewer than ten. The chain employs TRBV15 and TRBJ1-1; D not certain. The germline gives CDR1 LNHNV, CDR2 YYDKDF (reference sequence). The CDR3 consists of 14 residues. The V gene lost 0 bases and the J gene lost 6 bases, with 11 bases spanning the gap. In DNA, the CDR3 is TGTGCCACCAGCAGAGATATCGGTTGGGCTGAAGCTTTCTTT. The encoded protein is CATSRDIGWAEAFF.

This clonotype was picked up many times. The chain joins TRBV5-5 to TRBJ2-3; D gene ambiguous. V was trimmed by 4 bases and J by 1 base, leaving 10 bases between them. Germline CDR1 is SGHKS and CDR2 is YYEKEE (reference sequence). The CDR3 loop spans 14 amino acids. CDR3 DNA sequence: TGTGCCAGCAGCCCTGCCACCCGCACAGATACGCAGTATTTT. Its translation is CASSPATRTDTQYF. The full variable domain, its missing parts supplied by reference TRBV5-5 and TRBJ2-3, is DAGVTQSPTHLIKTRGQQVTLRCSPISGHKSVSWYQQVLGQGPQFIFQYYEKEERGRGNFPDRFSARQFPNYSSELNVNALLLGDSALYLCASSPATRTDTQYFGPGTRLTVL.

This clonotype was seen at least ten times. The chain joins TRBV7-2 to TRBJ1-5; TRBD1 agrees at 7 bases. This CDR3 has 15 residues. In germline, CDR1 is SGHTA, CDR2 FQGNSA. The V and J ends lost 0 bases and 6 bases, in that order; junction bases with no gene match: 5. In DNA, the CDR3 is TGTGCCAGCAGCTTAGCAGGGGGCGGTTCTCAGCCCCAGCATTTT. Translation gives CASSLAGGGSQPQHF.

At least ten counts were recorded for this clonotype. The J gene is TRBJ2-7, the V gene TRBV12-3 or TRBV12-4; TRBD2 agrees at 10 bases. This CDR3 spans 16 amino acids. Trimming at V came to 8 bases and at J to 3 bases, leaving 13 bases not matched to a gene. The CDR3 reads CASRERGGGPYYEQYF. In DNA, the CDR3 is TGTGCCAGCCGTGAGCGGGGGGGCGGACCTTACTACGAGCAGTACTTC.

This clonotype was seen at least ten times. The chain has TRBV20-1 and TRBJ2-7; the match to TRBD2 covers 7 bases. The V gene end was trimmed by 2 bases and the J gene end by 6 bases; junction bases not matched to a gene: 7. CDR3 length: 13 residues. Germline CDR1 DFQATT, CDR2 SNEGSKA (reference sequence). CDR3 nucleotides: TGCAGTGCTAGATACCGGGAGGCTGGCGAGCAGTACTTC. It is translated as CSARYREAGEQYF.

The sample holds one count of this clonotype. A read error may be the cause here, since a much bigger clone is one base away. The chain recombines TRBV7-2 with TRBJ1-3; 7 bases are a match to TRBD1. Germline assignment: CDR1 SGHTA and CDR2 FQGNSA. The V and J ends lost 9 bases and 4 bases, in that order; junction bases with no gene match: 12. This CDR3 has 15 amino acids. CDR3 region: CARSRDRARGNTIYF. The CDR3 DNA reads as TGTGCCAGGAGCAGAGACAGGGCTAGGGGAAACACCATATATTTT.

This clonotype has ten or more counts. The chain employs TRBV6-5 and TRBJ2-1; D is perhaps TRBD1 (7 bases). Looked up from germline, CDR1 is MNHEY and CDR2 is SVGAGI. The CDR3 sequence is 16 residues long. Trimming took off 0 bases at V and 1 base at J, with 10 bases between the two ends. CDR3 sequence reads: CASSYSAGGSYNEQFF. The CDR3 DNA reads TGTGCCAGCAGTTACTCGGCAGGGGGGTCCTACAATGAGCAGTTCTTC.

This clonotype was seen ten or more times. The chain carries TRBV2 and TRBJ1-2; unclear D gene. The CDR3 runs to 13 residues. Germline V gene sequence: CDR1 SNHLY, CDR2 FYNNEI. Trimming took off 2 bases at V and 8 bases at J, with 12 bases between the two ends. The CDR3 loop reads CASSELGDGGYTF. CDR3 nucleotides: TGTGCCAGCAGTGAATTGGGCGATGGGGGCTACACCTTC. The full variable domain, with the rest looked up from reference TRBV2 and TRBJ1-2, is EPEVTQTPSHQVTQMGQEVILRCVPISNHLYFYWYRQILGQKVEFLVSFYNNEISEKSEIFDDQFSVERPDGSNFTLKIRSTKLEDSAMYFCASSELGDGGYTFGSGTRLTVV.

This clonotype was counted only a few times. This CDR3 reads CASSPRTSGRVNEQFF. DNA for the CDR3: TGTGCCAGCAGTCCAAGGACTAGCGGGAGAGTCAATGAGCAGTTCTTC. The V and J genes are TRBV6-6 and TRBJ2-1; 13 bases agree with TRBD2. This CDR3 comprises 16 residues. Germline CDR1 is MNHNY and CDR2 is SVGAGI (reference sequence). Trimming took 5 bases from V and 6 from J; bases not matched to a gene: 7.

This clonotype was observed many times. The chain combines TRBV2 with TRBJ1-6, with D hard to call. The CDR3 sequence is 14 residues long. V was trimmed by 6 bases and J by 6 bases, leaving 12 bases between them. From germline, CDR1 is SNHLY and CDR2 FYNNEI. CDR3 sequence (DNA): TGTGCCAGCAGGCTAATGGGAGCTAATTCACCCCTCCACTTT. This translates into CASRLMGANSPLHF. Filled out from reference TRBV2 and TRBJ1-6, the complete variable domain reads EPEVTQTPSHQVTQMGQEVILRCVPISNHLYFYWYRQILGQKVEFLVSFYNNEISEKSEIFDDQFSVERPDGSNFTLKIRSTKLEDSAMYFCASRLMGANSPLHFGNGTRLTVT.

Only a few counts were recorded for this clonotype. The chain is built from TRBV7-9 and TRBJ1-5; D not certain. With 6 bases removed from V and 7 bases from J, the gap between germline ends came to 16 bases. Germline CDR1 SEHNR, CDR2 FQNEAQ (reference sequence). CDR3 length: 14 amino acids. CDR3: CASSDDTRGQPQHF. The CDR3 bases are TGTGCCAGCAGTGACGATACCCGGGGACAGCCCCAGCATTTT.

This clonotype was counted only a few times. This sequence joins TRBV6-2 or TRBV6-3 and TRBJ1-3; D unresolved. Germline V gene sequence: CDR1 MNHEY, CDR2 SVGEGT. The CDR3 loop spans 15 amino acids. The V end was cut by 0 bases, the J end by 0 bases, with 6 bases between. In nucleotides, the CDR3 is TGTGCCAGCAGTTACTCCCCGAGCTCTGGAAACACCATATATTTT. Its protein is CASSYSPSSGNTIYF.

This clonotype was seen ten or more times. This chain links TRBV7-3 with TRBJ2-1; the D gene could be TRBD1 or TRBD2 (5 bases each). Germline V gene data show CDR1 as SGHTA and CDR2 as FQGTGA. The ends were cut back, 5 bases at V and 8 bases at J, with 16 bases in the middle. The CDR3 has 14 amino acids. CDR3 residues: CASSPLGVDDEQFF. CDR3 nucleotides: TGTGCCAGCAGCCCCTTGGGGGTTGACGATGAGCAGTTCTTC.

This clonotype was recorded at least ten times. The chain couples TRBV4-2 to TRBJ2-5; the match to TRBD2 covers 9 bases. Germline lookup yields CDR1 LGHNA and CDR2 YNFKEQ. The V segment lost 0 bases and the J segment 4 bases; nucleotides outside the gene matches: 12. The CDR3 is 18 amino acids. The CDR3 sequence is CASSQEGPGGGVGETQYF. The CDR3 nucleotides read TGTGCCAGCAGCCAAGAAGGCCCCGGCGGGGGGGTAGGAGAGACCCAGTACTTC.

This clonotype was seen ten or more times. The chain is built from TRBV4-3 and TRBJ2-5; TRBD2 matches at 13 bases. The CDR3 has 20 residues. Trimming at V came to 0 bases and at J to 5 bases, leaving 15 bases not matched to a gene. Germline assignment: CDR1 LGHNA and CDR2 YSLEER. CDR3 in amino acids: CASSQDRRTSGSTRAETQYF. CDR3 DNA: TGCGCCAGCAGCCAAGATCGGAGGACTAGCGGGAGTACAAGGGCGGAGACCCAGTACTTC.

This clonotype was detected ten times or more. This chain connects TRBV28 to TRBJ2-2, with 13 bases matching TRBD2. The germline CDR1 and CDR2 sequences are MDHEN and SYDVKM. The length of the CDR3 is 16 residues. Trimming removed 3 bases from V and 4 bases from J; junction bases left unmatched: 2. The CDR3 is CASSFWTSGGTGELFF. In DNA, the CDR3 is TGTGCCAGCAGTTTCTGGACTAGCGGGGGCACCGGGGAGCTGTTTTTT.

V usage is TRBV5-6 and J usage is TRBJ2-3; 8 nucleotides align to TRBD1. CDR1 is SGHDT and CDR2 is YYEEEE in the germline V gene. This CDR3 is built from 19 residues. The V gene end was trimmed by 4 bases and the J gene end by 0 bases; junction bases not matched to a gene: 16. The chain's CDR3 is CASSATATGGNPSTDTQYF. In nucleotides, the CDR3 is TGTGCCAGCAGCGCCACAGCTACAGGGGGTAATCCTAGCACAGATACGCAGTATTTT.

The chain employs TRBV28 and TRBJ2-5, with 8 bases lining up with TRBD2. The V gene end was trimmed by 4 bases and the J gene end by 5 bases; junction bases not matched to a gene: 6. Germline V gene lookup returns CDR1 MDHEN and CDR2 SYDVKM. This CDR3 is built from 14 residues. CDR3 sequence reads: CASSSAGGRETQYF. CDR3 nucleotide sequence: TGTGCCAGCAGTTCCGCGGGAGGACGGGAGACCCAGTACTTC.

This clonotype was observed a handful of times. The chain uses TRBV5-6 and TRBJ1-1; 8 nucleotides line up with TRBD1. Germline CDR1 reads SGHDT; CDR2 reads YYEEEE. V trimming: 1 base; J trimming: 5 bases; junction bases outside the gene matches: 7. The CDR3 length is 15 residues. The CDR3 protein is CASSLLETGATEAFF. The DNA of the CDR3 is TGTGCCAGCAGCTTGTTGGAGACAGGGGCGACTGAAGCTTTCTTT.

Only a few counts were recorded for this clonotype. The chain combines TRBV2 with TRBJ2-5; no definite D call. Germline V gene sequence: CDR1 SNHLY, CDR2 FYNNEI. With 5 bases removed from V and 0 bases from J, the gap between germline ends came to 10 bases. The CDR3 sequence is 14 residues long. The DNA for the CDR3 is TGTGCCAGCAGTCCATCAGAGTACCAAGAGACCCAGTACTTC. Amino acid sequence: CASSPSEYQETQYF.

The chain is built from TRBV6-6 and TRBJ2-1; D is possibly TRBD2 (6 bases). The V and J ends lost 0 bases and 8 bases respectively, with 17 bases between them. The germline V gene has CDR1 MNHNY and CDR2 SVGAGI (reference sequence). The CDR3 spans 16 residues. The CDR3 coding sequence is TGTGCCAGCAGTTACTCCGTAGCGGCCATAAGCCATGAGCAGTTCTTC. Translated, it gives CASSYSVAAISHEQFF.

This clonotype showed up many times. This rearrangement joins TRBV20-1 to TRBJ2-7, with TRBD1 as a possible D gene (6 bases). The CDR3 sequence is 13 residues long. The germline CDR1 and CDR2 sequences are DFQATT and SNEGSKA (reference sequence). V shed 0 bases and J shed 4 bases, with 10 bases lying between them. The CDR3: CSARDLQGYEQYF. The DNA for the CDR3 is TGCAGTGCTAGAGACCTACAGGGATACGAGCAGTACTTC.

This clonotype was seen many times. The V gene is TRBV10-3, the J gene TRBJ1-1, with unresolved D. CDR1 and CDR2 from the germline V gene are ENHRY and SYGVKD. The length of the CDR3 is 13 residues. Trimming stripped 3 bases from V and 4 bases from J, with 9 bases between. Here the CDR3 reads CAISENSLTEAFF. For the CDR3, the DNA is TGTGCCATCAGTGAAAACTCACTCACTGAAGCTTTCTTT.

In its sample, this clonotype was seen a few times. The V gene is TRBV27, the J gene TRBJ1-3; D is uncertain. Trimming left V 3 bases short and J 1 base short, with 13 bases between. This CDR3 region has 16 residues. Germline V gene data show CDR1 as MNHEY and CDR2 as SMNVEV (reference sequence). Here the CDR3 DNA reads TGTGCCAGCAGTTTGAGCGGCTTAGGATCTGGAAACACCATATATTTT. Encoded protein: CASSLSGLGSGNTIYF.

This clonotype was seen ten or more times. The V and J genes are TRBV7-2 and TRBJ2-1; D is possibly TRBD2 (5 bases). Trimming cost V 5 bases and J 7 bases, with 15 bases left between them. CDR1 and CDR2 (germline): SGHTA, FQGNSA. The CDR3 runs 14 residues. DNA for the CDR3: TGTGCCAGCAGCATGCTAGCTGTGCCTAATGAGCAGTTCTTC. Translation: CASSMLAVPNEQFF.

This clonotype was detected ten times or more. The J gene is TRBJ1-1, the V gene TRBV5-1; D unclear. Germline CDR1 SGHRS, CDR2 YFSETQ. The CDR3 is 15 residues long. V was pared by 0 bases and J by 0 bases, with 9 bases between. The chain's CDR3 is CASSLGRGMNTEAFF. The DNA for the CDR3 is TGCGCCAGCAGCTTGGGCCGGGGAATGAACACTGAAGCTTTCTTT.

The chain is built from TRBV28 and TRBJ2-5, with 7 bases that match TRBD2. This CDR3 region has 16 residues. Germline CDR1 MDHEN, CDR2 SYDVKM. Losses at the gene ends were 6 bases for V and 1 base for J; bases not matched to a gene: 11. CDR3 amino acids: CASSSRWGLPQETQYF. The DNA of the CDR3 is TGTGCCAGCAGCTCCCGGTGGGGACTACCCCAAGAGACCCAGTACTTC. Based on the CDR3 plus reference TRBV28 and TRBJ2-5, the full variable domain is DVKVTQSSRYLVKRTGEKVFLECVQDMDHENMFWYRQDPGLGLRLIYFSYDVKMKEKGDIPEGYSVSREKKERFSLILESASTNQTSMYLCASSSRWGLPQETQYFGPGTRLLVL.